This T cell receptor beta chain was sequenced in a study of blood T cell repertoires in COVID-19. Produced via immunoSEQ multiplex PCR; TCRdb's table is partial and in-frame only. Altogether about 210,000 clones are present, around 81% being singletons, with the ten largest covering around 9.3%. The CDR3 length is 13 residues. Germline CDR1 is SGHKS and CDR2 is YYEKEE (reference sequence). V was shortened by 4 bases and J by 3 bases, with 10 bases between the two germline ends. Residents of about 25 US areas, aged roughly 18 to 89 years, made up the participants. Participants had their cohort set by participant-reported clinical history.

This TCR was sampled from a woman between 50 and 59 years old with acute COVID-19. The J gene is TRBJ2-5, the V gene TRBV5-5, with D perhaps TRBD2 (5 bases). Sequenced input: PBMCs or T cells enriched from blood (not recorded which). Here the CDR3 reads CASSRVGEETQYF. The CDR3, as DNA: TGTGCCAGCAGCCGCGTCGGGGAAGAGACCCAGTACTTC.